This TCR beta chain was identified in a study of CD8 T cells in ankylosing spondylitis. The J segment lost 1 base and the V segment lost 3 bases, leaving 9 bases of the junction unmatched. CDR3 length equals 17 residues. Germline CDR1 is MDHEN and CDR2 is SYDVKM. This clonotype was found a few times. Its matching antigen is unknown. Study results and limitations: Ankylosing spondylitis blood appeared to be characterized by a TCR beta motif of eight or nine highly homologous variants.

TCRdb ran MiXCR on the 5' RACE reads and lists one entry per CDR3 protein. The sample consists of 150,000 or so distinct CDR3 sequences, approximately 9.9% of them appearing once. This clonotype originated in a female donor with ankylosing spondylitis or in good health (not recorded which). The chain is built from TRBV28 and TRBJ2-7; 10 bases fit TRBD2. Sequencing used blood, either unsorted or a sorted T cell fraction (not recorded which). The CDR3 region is CASSFPLAGAPSYEQYF. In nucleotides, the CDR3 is TGTGCCAGCAGTTTCCCCCTAGCGGGAGCCCCGTCCTACGAGCAGTACTTC.